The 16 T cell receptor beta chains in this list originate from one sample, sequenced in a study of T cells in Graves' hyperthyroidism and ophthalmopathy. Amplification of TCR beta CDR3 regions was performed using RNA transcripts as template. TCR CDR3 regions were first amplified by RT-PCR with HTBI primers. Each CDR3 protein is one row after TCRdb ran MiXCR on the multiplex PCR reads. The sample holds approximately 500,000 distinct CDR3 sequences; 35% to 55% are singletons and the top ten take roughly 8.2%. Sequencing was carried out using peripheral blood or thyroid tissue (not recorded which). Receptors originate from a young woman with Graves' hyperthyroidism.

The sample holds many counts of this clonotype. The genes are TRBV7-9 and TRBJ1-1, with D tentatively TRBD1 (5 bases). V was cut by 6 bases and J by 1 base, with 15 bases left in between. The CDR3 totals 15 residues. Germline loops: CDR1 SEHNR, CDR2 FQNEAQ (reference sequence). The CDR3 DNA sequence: TGTGCCAGCAGGACATGGGGCAGGAAGAACACTGAAGCTTTCTTT. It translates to CASRTWGRKNTEAFF.

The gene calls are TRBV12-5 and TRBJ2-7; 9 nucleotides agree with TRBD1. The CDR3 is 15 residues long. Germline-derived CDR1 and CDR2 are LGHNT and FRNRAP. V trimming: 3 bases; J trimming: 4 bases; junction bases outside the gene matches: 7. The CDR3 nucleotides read TGTGCTAGTGGTTTAGTGACAGGGGGTCTTTACGAGCAGTACTTC. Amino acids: CASGLVTGGLYEQYF. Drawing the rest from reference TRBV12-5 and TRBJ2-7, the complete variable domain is DARVTQTPRHKVTEMGQEVTMRCQPILGHNTVFWYRQTMMQGLELLAYFRNRAPLDDSGMPKDRFSAEMPDATLATLKIQPSEPRDSAVYFCASGLVTGGLYEQYFGPGTRLTVT.

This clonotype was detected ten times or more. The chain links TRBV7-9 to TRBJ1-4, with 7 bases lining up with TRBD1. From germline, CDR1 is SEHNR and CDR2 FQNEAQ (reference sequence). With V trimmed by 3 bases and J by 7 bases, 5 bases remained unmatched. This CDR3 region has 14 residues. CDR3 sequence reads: CASSFTGVREKLFF. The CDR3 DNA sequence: TGTGCCAGCAGCTTCACAGGGGTACGTGAAAAACTGTTTTTT. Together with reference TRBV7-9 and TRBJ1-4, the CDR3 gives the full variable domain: DTGVSQNPRHKITKRGQNVTFRCDPISEHNRLYWYRQTLGQGPEFLTYFQNEAQLEKSRLLSDRFSAERPKGSFSTLEIQRTEQGDSAMYLCASSFTGVREKLFFGSGTQLSVL.

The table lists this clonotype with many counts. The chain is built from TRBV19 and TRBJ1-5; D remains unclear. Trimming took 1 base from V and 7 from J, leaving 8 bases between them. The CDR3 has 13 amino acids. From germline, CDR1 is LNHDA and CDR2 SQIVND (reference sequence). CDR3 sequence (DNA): TGTGCCAGTAGTATAGCTGATCGACAGCCCCAGCATTTT. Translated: CASSIADRQPQHF.

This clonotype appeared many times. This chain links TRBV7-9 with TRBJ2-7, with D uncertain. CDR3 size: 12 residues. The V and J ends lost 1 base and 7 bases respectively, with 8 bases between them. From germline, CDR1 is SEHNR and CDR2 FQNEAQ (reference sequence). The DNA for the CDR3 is TGTGCCAGCAGCTTAGATCGATGGGAGCAGTACTTC. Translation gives CASSLDRWEQYF.

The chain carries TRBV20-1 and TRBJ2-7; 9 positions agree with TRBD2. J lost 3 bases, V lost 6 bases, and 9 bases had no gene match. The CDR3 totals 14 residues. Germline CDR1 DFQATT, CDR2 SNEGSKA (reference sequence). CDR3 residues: CSAPSGTLVYEQYF. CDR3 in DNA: TGCAGTGCCCCTAGCGGGACCCTAGTCTACGAGCAGTACTTC.

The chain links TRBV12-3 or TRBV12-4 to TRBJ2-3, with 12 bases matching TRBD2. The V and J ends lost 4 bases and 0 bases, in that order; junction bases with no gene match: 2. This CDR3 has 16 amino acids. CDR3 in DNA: TGTGCCAGCAGTTCGGGACTAGCGGGTAGCACAGATACGCAGTATTTT. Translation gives CASSSGLAGSTDTQYF.

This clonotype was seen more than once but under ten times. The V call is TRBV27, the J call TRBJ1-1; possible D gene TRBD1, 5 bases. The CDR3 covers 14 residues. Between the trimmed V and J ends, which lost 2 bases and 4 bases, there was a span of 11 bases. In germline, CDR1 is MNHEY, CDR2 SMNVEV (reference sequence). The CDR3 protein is CASSLRGLATEAFF. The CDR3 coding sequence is TGTGCCAGCAGTTTAAGGGGATTGGCCACTGAAGCTTTCTTT.

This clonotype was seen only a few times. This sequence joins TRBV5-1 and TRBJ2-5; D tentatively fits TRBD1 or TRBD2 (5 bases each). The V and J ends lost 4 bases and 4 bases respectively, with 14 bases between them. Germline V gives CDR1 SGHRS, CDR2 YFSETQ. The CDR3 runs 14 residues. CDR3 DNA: TGCGCCAGCAGCCCTGGGACGCCGGGAGAGACCCAGTACTTC. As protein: CASSPGTPGETQYF.

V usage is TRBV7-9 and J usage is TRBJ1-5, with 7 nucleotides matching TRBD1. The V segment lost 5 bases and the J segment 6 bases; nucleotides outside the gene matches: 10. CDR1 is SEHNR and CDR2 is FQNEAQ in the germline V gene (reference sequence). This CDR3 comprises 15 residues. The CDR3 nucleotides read TGTGCCAGCAGCCCAAGCTTTACAGGGGCTCAGCCCCAGCATTTT. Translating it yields CASSPSFTGAQPQHF.

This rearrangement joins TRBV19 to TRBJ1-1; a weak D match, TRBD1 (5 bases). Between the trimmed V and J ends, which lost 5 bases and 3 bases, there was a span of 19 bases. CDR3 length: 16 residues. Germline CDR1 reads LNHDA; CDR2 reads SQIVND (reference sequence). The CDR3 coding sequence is TGTGCCAGTAGTGGCGGGGCAGCCCAGCGGGACACTGAAGCTTTCTTT. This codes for CASSGGAAQRDTEAFF.

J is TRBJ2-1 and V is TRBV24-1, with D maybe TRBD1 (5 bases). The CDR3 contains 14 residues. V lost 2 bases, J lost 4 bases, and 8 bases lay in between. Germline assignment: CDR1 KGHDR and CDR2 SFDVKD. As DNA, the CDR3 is TGTGCCACCAGTGATTCCCGACAGTACAATGAGCAGTTCTTC. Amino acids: CATSDSRQYNEQFF.

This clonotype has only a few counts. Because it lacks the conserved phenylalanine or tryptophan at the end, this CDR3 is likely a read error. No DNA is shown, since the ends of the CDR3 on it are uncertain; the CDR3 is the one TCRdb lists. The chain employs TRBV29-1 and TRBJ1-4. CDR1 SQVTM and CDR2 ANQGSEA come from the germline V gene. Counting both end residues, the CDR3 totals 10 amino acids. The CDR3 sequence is CSVVGLAGVY.

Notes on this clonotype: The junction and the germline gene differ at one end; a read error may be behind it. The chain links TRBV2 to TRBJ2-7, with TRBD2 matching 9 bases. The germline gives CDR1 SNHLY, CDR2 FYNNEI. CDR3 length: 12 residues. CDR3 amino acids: CASRKGLAGQHF. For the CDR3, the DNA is TGTGCCAGCAGAAAGGGTCTAGCGGGACAGCACTTC.

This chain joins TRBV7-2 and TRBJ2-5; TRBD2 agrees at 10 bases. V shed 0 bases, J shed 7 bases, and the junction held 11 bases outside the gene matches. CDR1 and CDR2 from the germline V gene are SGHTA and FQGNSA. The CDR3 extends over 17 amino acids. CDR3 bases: TGTGCCAGCAGCTTAGCCGCAGGGTGGCTAGCGGGAGCGACCCAGTACTTC. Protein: CASSLAAGWLAGATQYF. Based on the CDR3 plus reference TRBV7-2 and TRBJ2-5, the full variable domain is GAGVSQSPSNKVTEKGKDVELRCDPISGHTALYWYRQSLGQGLEFLIYFQGNSAPDKSGLPSDRFSAERTGGSVSTLTIQRTQQEDSAVYLCASSLAAGWLAGATQYFGPGTRLLVL.

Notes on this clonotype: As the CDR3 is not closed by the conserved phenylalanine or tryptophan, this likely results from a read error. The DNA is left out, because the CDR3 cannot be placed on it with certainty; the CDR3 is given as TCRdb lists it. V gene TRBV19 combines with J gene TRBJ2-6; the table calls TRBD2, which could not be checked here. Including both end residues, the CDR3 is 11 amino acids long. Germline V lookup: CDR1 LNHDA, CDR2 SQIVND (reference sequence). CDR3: CASSIVAGVAV.